The 26 T cell receptor beta chains below were found in one sample sequenced in a study of shared clonotypes between healthy human individuals. This table comes from immunoSEQ multiplex PCR, and its TCRdb copy is limited to in-frame clones, with some not included. Among under 1,100,000 clones listed, 70% to 80% were seen once. Specimen: memory CD4+ T cells sorted from blood. As to subset: CD45RA-negative fraction. Source of these receptors: a man between 18 and 29 years old in good health.

The V gene is TRBV7-2, the J gene TRBJ2-7; D may be TRBD2 (5 bases). The germline V and J ends were trimmed by 5 bases and 3 bases, with 14 bases remaining between them. The germline CDR1 and CDR2 sequences are SGHTA and FQGNSA. The CDR3 length is 14 residues. The CDR3, as DNA: TGTGCCAGCAGCCTAAGGACCGGAGGCTACGAGCAGTACTTC. Its protein product is CASSLRTGGYEQYF. Full variable domain (rest looked up from reference TRBV7-2 and TRBJ2-7): GAGVSQSPSNKVTEKGKDVELRCDPISGHTALYWYRQSLGQGLEFLIYFQGNSAPDKSGLPSDRFSAERTGGSVSTLTIQRTQQEDSAVYLCASSLRTGGYEQYFGPGTRLTVT.

V and J are TRBV7-9 and TRBJ2-7; D could derive from TRBD1 or TRBD2 (6 bases each). The CDR3 is made up of 15 amino acids. Germline V gene sequence: CDR1 SEHNR, CDR2 FQNEAQ (reference sequence). V was clipped by 3 bases and J by 2 bases, with 14 bases between them. Here the CDR3 DNA reads TGTGCCAGCAGCTTGAGGGGGGTCCTAACCTACGAGCAGTACTTC. It translates to CASSLRGVLTYEQYF.

The CDR3 coding sequence is TGTGCCAGCACCGGGGGGACAGATCATGGCTACACCTTC. It specifies CASTGGTDHGYTF. The chain links TRBV27 to TRBJ1-2, with TRBD1 identical over 7 bases. V lost 7 bases to trimming and J lost 6 bases; unmatched junction nucleotides: 8. CDR1 and CDR2 from the germline V gene are MNHEY and SMNVEV (reference sequence). The CDR3 spans 13 residues.

The rearrangement uses TRBV5-5 and TRBJ2-1; 7 bases match TRBD2. This CDR3 contains 13 residues. Germline assignment: CDR1 SGHKS and CDR2 YYEKEE (reference sequence). V shed 4 bases, J shed 7 bases, and the junction held 5 bases outside the gene matches. This CDR3 reads CASSPRGENEQFF. CDR3 in DNA: TGTGCCAGCAGCCCTCGGGGGGAGAATGAGCAGTTCTTC.

This sequence joins TRBV4-3 and TRBJ2-1; the D call may be TRBD1 or TRBD2 (7 bases each). CDR1 is LGHNA, CDR2 YSLEER, per germline. The CDR3 consists of 16 residues. V lost 4 bases, J lost 10 bases, and 23 bases lay in between. The DNA for the CDR3 is TGCGCCAGCAGCCGTGGGGAGGGAGTTACCAGGGGGGAGCAGTTCTTC. Translation: CASSRGEGVTRGEQFF.

This clone was counted a few times. The chain has TRBV19 and TRBJ1-6; D not certain. Trimming left V 6 bases short and J 5 bases short, with 5 bases between. The V gene's germline CDR1 is LNHDA and CDR2 SQIVND (reference sequence). The CDR3 totals 12 residues. CDR3: CASRIDNSPLHF. CDR3 bases: TGTGCCAGTAGGATCGATAATTCACCCCTCCACTTT.

The V call is TRBV5-1, the J call TRBJ2-2; possibly TRBD2 for D (5 bases). The CDR3 extends over 14 amino acids. V gave up 2 bases and J gave up 1 base, with 6 bases separating them. The germline CDR1 and CDR2 sequences are SGHRS and YFSETQ. The DNA for the CDR3 is TGCGCCAGCAGCTTTAGCGAGAACACCGGGGAGCTGTTTTTT. This encodes CASSFSENTGELFF.

The J gene is TRBJ2-7, the V gene TRBV7-8; D perhaps matches TRBD1 (6 bases). Germline V CDR1 and CDR2: SGHVS, FQNEAQ. This CDR3 contains 15 residues. Deletions cut 8 bases from V and 0 bases from J, with 17 bases between. CDR3 sequence: CASWDAGARSYEQYF. CDR3 nucleotide sequence: TGTGCCAGCTGGGATGCAGGGGCCCGCTCCTACGAGCAGTACTTC.

The chain combines TRBV5-1 with TRBJ1-5, with D maybe TRBD1 (6 bases). The CDR3 runs to 14 residues. Trimming left V 0 bases short and J 6 bases short, with 10 bases between. Looked up from germline, CDR1 is SGHRS and CDR2 is YFSETQ. CDR3 in DNA: TGCGCCAGCAGCTTGGTGGGGGGCGTTCAGCCCCAGCATTTT. Protein: CASSLVGGVQPQHF.

Comment on this clone: Other DNA sequences in the sample encode the same CDR3. The chain is built from TRBV5-6 and TRBJ2-5; D not certain. Trimming took off 0 bases at V and 2 bases at J, with 5 bases between the two ends. The germline V gene has CDR1 SGHDT and CDR2 YYEEEE. The CDR3 spans 13 residues. The CDR3 nucleotides read TGTGCCAGCAGCTTGGAGCAGCAAGAGACCCAGTACTTC. It codes for CASSLEQQETQYF. Full variable domain (rest looked up from reference TRBV5-6 and TRBJ2-5): DAGVTQSPTHLIKTRGQQVTLRCSPKSGHDTVSWYQQALGQGPQFIFQYYEEEERQRGNFPDRFSGHQFPNYSSELNVNALLLGDSALYLCASSLEQQETQYFGPGTRLLVL.

The chain joins TRBV10-3 to TRBJ2-2; 8 nucleotides line up with TRBD1. The length of the CDR3 is 22 residues. Per germline, CDR1 ENHRY and CDR2 SYGVKD. After removal of 0 bases from V and 7 bases from J, the junction contained 25 bases not matched to a gene. The CDR3 reads CAISESTPLPGQVSGGFGELFF. The CDR3 DNA follows: TGTGCCATCAGTGAGTCGACTCCCTTACCGGGACAGGTCTCCGGAGGGTTCGGGGAGCTGTTTTTT.

The chain combines TRBV4-3 with TRBJ2-4; TRBD2 is a possible D gene (5 bases). CDR3 size: 14 residues. Germline-derived CDR1 and CDR2 are LGHNA and YSLEER. V dropped 0 bases and J dropped 9 bases, with 12 bases sitting between them. CDR3 region: CASSQDRTSPIQYF. As DNA, the CDR3 is TGCGCCAGCAGCCAAGATCGAACTAGTCCCATTCAGTACTTC.

V and J are TRBV10-1 and TRBJ2-7, with D perhaps being TRBD1 or TRBD2 (5 bases each). From germline, CDR1 is WNHNN and CDR2 SYGVQD (reference sequence). The CDR3 totals 14 residues. V lost 0 bases to trimming and J lost 2 bases, with 8 bases between them. CDR3 amino acids: CASSESGVPYEQYF. Here the CDR3 DNA reads TGCGCCAGCAGTGAGTCGGGGGTCCCCTACGAGCAGTACTTC.

The chain uses TRBV14 and TRBJ1-1; 7 bases agree with TRBD1. Trimming cost V 6 bases and J 1 base; bases outside gene matches: 8. Germline V gene sequence: CDR1 SGHDN, CDR2 FVKESK. CDR3 length: 15 residues. The CDR3 spells CASRRQGMGNTEAFF. The CDR3 region has the DNA TGTGCCAGCAGGAGACAGGGAATGGGGAACACTGAAGCTTTCTTT.

The chain combines TRBV11-3 with TRBJ2-3; D unclear. The CDR3 extends over 13 amino acids. The V and J ends lost 1 base and 4 bases respectively, with 6 bases between them. Germline assignment: CDR1 SGHNT and CDR2 YENEEA. CDR3 nucleotides: TGTGCCAGCAGCTTAGCGGCGGCAGATACGCAGTATTTT. Residues: CASSLAAADTQYF. Drawing the rest from reference TRBV11-3 and TRBJ2-3, the complete variable domain is EAGVVQSPRYKIIEKKQPVAFWCNPISGHNTLYWYLQNLGQGPELLIRYENEEAVDDSQLPKDRFSAERLKGVDSTLKIQPAELGDSAVYLCASSLAAADTQYFGPGTRLTVL.

The chain employs TRBV9 and TRBJ1-1; the D gene is possibly TRBD1 (6 bases). With 4 bases removed from V and 4 bases from J, the gap between germline ends came to 20 bases. The CDR3 loop spans 16 amino acids. Germline V gene lookup returns CDR1 SGDLS and CDR2 YYNGEE. The DNA for the CDR3 is TGTGCCAGCAGCCCTGGGCAGGGGTGGACTGGCACTGAAGCTTTCTTT. Translated, it gives CASSPGQGWTGTEAFF.

The V and J genes are TRBV9 and TRBJ2-5; 13 bases line up with TRBD2. V gave up 0 bases and J gave up 5 bases; unmatched junction bases: 13. Germline CDR1 and CDR2: SGDLS and YYNGEE. This CDR3 has 19 residues. The CDR3 region is CASSVVELAGGPDMETQYF. Here the CDR3 DNA reads TGTGCCAGCAGCGTAGTGGAACTAGCGGGAGGGCCTGATATGGAGACCCAGTACTTC.

The CDR3 bases are TGTGCCAGCAGCAAAAATAGCGGGGCCCTCTCCTACAATGAGCAGTTCTTC. Translating gives CASSKNSGALSYNEQFF. V and J are TRBV2 and TRBJ2-1; 8 nucleotides match TRBD2. The CDR3 is 17 residues long. Germline lookup yields CDR1 SNHLY and CDR2 FYNNEI. J lost 0 bases, V lost 6 bases, and 10 bases had no gene match.

This clone has only one observation. J is TRBJ1-2 and V is TRBV7-9; 7 positions match TRBD1. Germline V lookup: CDR1 SEHNR, CDR2 FQNEAQ (reference sequence). V shed 5 bases, J shed 4 bases, and the junction held 7 bases outside the gene matches. CDR3 size: 14 residues. The CDR3 DNA sequence: TGTGCCAGCAGCCGGGACAGCGCCAGCTATGGCTACACCTTC. Translating gives CASSRDSASYGYTF.

The V and J genes are TRBV6-5 and TRBJ2-2; 9 nucleotides match TRBD2. In germline, CDR1 is MNHEY, CDR2 SVGAGI. The CDR3 runs 16 residues. V was clipped by 2 bases and J by 11 bases; unmatched bases: 12. CDR3 residues: CASSYRVSGGPKELFF. CDR3 sequence (DNA): TGTGCCAGCAGTTACCGCGTTAGCGGGGGCCCAAAAGAGCTGTTTTTT.

This rearrangement joins TRBV10-3 to TRBJ2-7; no clear D gene. V was shortened by 3 bases and J by 7 bases, with 4 bases between the two germline ends. The germline gives CDR1 ENHRY, CDR2 SYGVKD. This CDR3 has 10 residues. CDR3 loop: CAISDGEQYF. CDR3 nucleotides: TGTGCCATCAGTGACGGAGAGCAGTACTTC.

This rearrangement joins TRBV11-2 to TRBJ2-7; perhaps TRBD2 as D (6 bases). The CDR3 sequence is 14 residues long. Trimming cost V 6 bases and J 5 bases, with 17 bases left between them. The germline CDR1 and CDR2 sequences are SGHAT and FQNNGV. The CDR3 loop reads CASRKGGASNEQYF. CDR3 DNA: TGTGCCAGCAGGAAAGGAGGGGCTAGTAACGAGCAGTACTTC.

The V call is TRBV7-9, the J call TRBJ2-3; a weak D match, TRBD1 (6 bases). The ends were cut back, 1 base at V and 0 bases at J, with 14 bases in the middle. The CDR3 has 17 residues. Germline V lookup: CDR1 SEHNR, CDR2 FQNEAQ (reference sequence). The CDR3 sequence is CASSLGWSGASTDTQYF. The CDR3 DNA is TGTGCCAGCAGCTTAGGATGGTCAGGGGCTAGCACAGATACGCAGTATTTT.

The V gene is TRBV4-1, the J gene TRBJ2-3; 8 nucleotides align to TRBD2. Germline loops: CDR1 MGHRA, CDR2 YSYEKL. J was trimmed by 0 bases and V by 4 bases; bases with no gene match: 9. This CDR3 spans 17 amino acids. Here the CDR3 reads CASSPLGSSGSTDTQYF. The CDR3 bases are TGCGCCAGCAGCCCATTGGGGTCTAGCGGGAGCACAGATACGCAGTATTTT.

This chain joins TRBV7-3 and TRBJ2-3; D could derive from TRBD1 or TRBD2 (5 bases each). The CDR3 contains 15 residues. V was clipped by 1 base and J by 1 base, with 9 bases between them. Germline CDR1 reads SGHTA; CDR2 reads FQGTGA. CDR3 sequence: CASSLNGARTDTQYF. The CDR3 region has the DNA TGTGCCAGCAGCTTAAACGGGGCTCGCACAGATACGCAGTATTTT.

Details on this clone: The same CDR3 is also encoded by other DNA sequences in this sample. V is TRBV6-1 and J is TRBJ1-6, with 7 bases aligning to TRBD1. Germline loops: CDR1 MNHNS, CDR2 SASEGT. V shed 5 bases, J shed 10 bases, and the junction held 8 bases outside the gene matches. This CDR3 comprises 14 residues. The CDR3 here is CASSRQGEGSPLHF. The DNA of the CDR3 is TGTGCCAGCAGTCGACAGGGTGAGGGGTCACCCCTCCACTTT.